The subject of this entry is one T cell receptor (beta chain). These data come from a study of blood T cell repertoires in COVID-19. Across the study: From T cells, B-cell-depleted T cells, or PBMCs came the material, which was cDNA or gDNA.

The V and J ends lost 4 bases and 8 bases, in that order; junction bases with no gene match: 15. Germline assignment: CDR1 GTSNPN and CDR2 SVGIG (reference sequence). The CDR3 covers 15 residues. As handled by the study authors: Amplifying reference gene primers gave estimates of nucleated cell counts. Data came from immunoSEQ multiplex PCR; TCRdb stores just in-frame clones and leaves some out. V, J and clone size were drawn from that table, and D and trimming were deduced from the DNA. The repertoire holds 45,000 to 55,000 clones, with approximately 80% as singletons. The sample consisted of peripheral blood. This clonotype was sampled from a middle-aged man with acute or convalescent COVID-19. V and J are TRBV30 and TRBJ1-1; 8 bases are shared with TRBD1. The CDR3 protein is CAWNNPGTGALEAFF. The CDR3 DNA reads as TGTGCCTGGAATAACCCAGGGACAGGAGCTTTGGAAGCTTTCTTT.